The 20 T cell receptor beta chains presented below share a single source sample, sequenced in a study of T cell changes during pregnancy in multiple sclerosis. Sequencing used immunoSEQ multiplex PCR; TCRdb keeps in-frame clones, though not all of them. The sample includes fewer than 60,000 clones, about 95% of them seen just once. Sequencing used CD8+ T cells from peripheral blood mononuclear cells, obtained in the first trimester of pregnancy. The receptors were gathered from a female donor with multiple sclerosis, enrolled in a pregnancy study.

The V and J genes are TRBV5-6 and TRBJ1-4, with D unresolved. Trimming stripped 0 bases from V and 3 bases from J, with 3 bases between. The CDR3 sequence is 13 residues long. Germline CDR1 SGHDT, CDR2 YYEEEE. DNA for the CDR3: TGTGCCAGCAGCTTGGCGTCTAATGAAAAACTGTTTTTT. As protein: CASSLASNEKLFF.

The V and J genes are TRBV19 and TRBJ2-7, with a possible D match to TRBD1 (5 bases). V was shortened by 5 bases and J by 2 bases, with 10 bases between the two germline ends. Germline V CDR1 and CDR2: LNHDA, SQIVND (reference sequence). CDR3 length equals 13 residues. The CDR3 nucleotides are TGTGCCAGTAGTCAGGGCCTCACCTACGAGCAGTACTTC. This encodes CASSQGLTYEQYF.

The chain couples TRBV7-2 to TRBJ2-7; 12 positions match TRBD2. There are 16 residues in the CDR3. Germline V lookup: CDR1 SGHTA, CDR2 FQGNSA. Trimming removed 5 bases from V and 0 bases from J; junction bases left unmatched: 5. The chain's CDR3 is CASSTVGLAGSYEQYF. The CDR3 DNA reads as TGTGCCAGCAGCACAGTGGGACTAGCGGGCTCCTACGAGCAGTACTTC.

The chain links TRBV10-2 to TRBJ2-7; 10 nucleotides line up with TRBD2. The CDR3 covers 15 residues. V dropped 2 bases and J dropped 2; count of bases not matched to a gene: 3. Germline-derived CDR1 and CDR2 are WSHSY and SAAADI. The CDR3 DNA follows: TGCGCCAGCAGTGAGAGTCTAGCGGGAGCCTACGAGCAGTACTTC. As protein: CASSESLAGAYEQYF.

This clone was seen once. CDR3 region: CASSFWAYGYTF. The CDR3, as DNA: TGCGCCAGCAGCTTCTGGGCCTATGGCTACACCTTC. The chain recombines TRBV5-1 with TRBJ1-2; unclear D gene. The V end was cut by 2 bases, the J end by 4 bases, with 6 bases between. Germline V gene sequence: CDR1 SGHRS, CDR2 YFSETQ. This CDR3 has 12 amino acids. Full variable domain (outside the CDR3, taken from reference TRBV5-1 and TRBJ1-2): KAGVTQTPRYLIKTRGQQVTLSCSPISGHRSVSWYQQTPGQGLQFLFEYFSETQRNKGNFPGRFSGRQFSNSRSEMNVSTLELGDSALYLCASSFWAYGYTFGSGTRLTVV.

CDR3 coding DNA: TGTGCTAGTGGTTTGGTACGGCTAGCGGGGATCAATGAGCAGTTCTTC. Encoded protein: CASGLVRLAGINEQFF. J is TRBJ2-1 and V is TRBV12-5; 9 bases align to TRBD2. The germline gives CDR1 LGHNT, CDR2 FRNRAP. V shed 0 bases, J shed 6 bases, and the junction held 6 bases outside the gene matches. The CDR3 contains 16 residues.

This chain uses TRBV6-1 with TRBJ2-1; D is perhaps TRBD1 (7 bases). The CDR3 is 16 residues long. V shed 2 bases and J shed 6 bases, with 17 bases lying between them. Germline V gene sequence: CDR1 MNHNS, CDR2 SASEGT. The chain's CDR3 is CASSEWGTGDFNEQFF. CDR3 nucleotide sequence: TGTGCCAGCAGTGAATGGGGAACAGGGGACTTCAATGAGCAGTTCTTC.

The chain carries TRBV7-9 and TRBJ1-2, with 8 bases lining up with TRBD1. The CDR3 has 15 residues. Trimming at V came to 3 bases and at J to 6 bases, leaving 9 bases not matched to a gene. The germline gives CDR1 SEHNR, CDR2 FQNEAQ (reference sequence). CDR3 in amino acids: CASSFDTGGLDGYTF. The CDR3 DNA reads as TGTGCCAGCAGCTTCGACACAGGGGGACTGGATGGCTACACCTTC. Full variable domain (rest looked up from reference TRBV7-9 and TRBJ1-2): DTGVSQNPRHKITKRGQNVTFRCDPISEHNRLYWYRQTLGQGPEFLTYFQNEAQLEKSRLLSDRFSAERPKGSFSTLEIQRTEQGDSAMYLCASSFDTGGLDGYTFGSGTRLTVV.

As to this clone: The junction does not match germline at one end; this may be a read error. V is TRBV19 and J is TRBJ1-5; a weak D match, TRBD1 (5 bases). The CDR3 has 15 amino acids. Per the germline V gene, CDR1 is LNHDA and CDR2 is SQIVND (reference sequence). CDR3 residues: CASRIGAVVYQPQHF. Written as DNA, the CDR3 is TGTGCCAGTAGAATAGGGGCAGTGGTTTATCAGCCCCAGCATTTT.

The chain uses TRBV5-4 and TRBJ2-5; D ambiguous. Trimming removed 3 bases from V and 3 bases from J, with 9 bases in between. Germline CDR1 and CDR2: SGHNT and YYREEE (reference sequence). The CDR3 extends over 13 amino acids. For the CDR3, the DNA is TGTGCCAGCAGCTCTAACTACGAAGAGACCCAGTACTTC. Translating gives CASSSNYEETQYF.

The chain employs TRBV4-1 and TRBJ2-3, with D possibly TRBD2 on 6 matching bases. Germline values: CDR1 MGHRA, CDR2 YSYEKL. The CDR3 spans 16 residues. Trimming took off 4 bases at V and 4 bases at J, with 18 bases between the two ends. The CDR3 loop reads CASSLLSGGDSDTQYF. The CDR3 DNA sequence: TGCGCCAGCAGCCTTTTGAGTGGCGGGGATTCAGATACGCAGTATTTT.

This clone is a singleton in its sample. This chain joins TRBV27 and TRBJ1-1; 9 nucleotides line up with TRBD1. Germline-derived CDR1 and CDR2 are MNHEY and SMNVEV (reference sequence). The CDR3 has 18 residues. Trimming removed 1 base from V and 4 bases from J; junction bases left unmatched: 13. Here the CDR3 reads CASSLFRKQGAKGTEAFF. The CDR3 nucleotides read TGTGCCAGCAGTTTATTTCGGAAACAGGGGGCGAAGGGCACTGAAGCTTTCTTT.

The chain couples TRBV7-9 to TRBJ2-7; 10 nucleotides match TRBD1. CDR3 length equals 15 residues. Looked up from germline, CDR1 is SEHNR and CDR2 is FQNEAQ (reference sequence). Trimming removed 2 bases from V and 5 bases from J; junction bases left unmatched: 6. CDR3 region: CASSLRGQGQDEQYF. CDR3 sequence (DNA): TGTGCCAGCAGCTTACGGGGACAGGGGCAGGACGAGCAGTACTTC.

This sequence joins TRBV7-8 and TRBJ2-5; 12 bases map to TRBD2. V lost 2 bases to trimming and J lost 4 bases; unmatched junction nucleotides: 8. Germline V gives CDR1 SGHVS, CDR2 FQNEAQ. The CDR3 runs to 17 residues. The CDR3 loop reads CASSLPTSGRWRETQYF. The CDR3 region has the DNA TGTGCCAGCAGCTTACCGACTAGCGGGAGATGGCGAGAGACCCAGTACTTC.

This chain uses TRBV6-4 with TRBJ2-2; D is perhaps TRBD2 (5 bases). This CDR3 contains 14 residues. Germline V CDR1 and CDR2: MRHNA, SNTAGT. V was shortened by 0 bases and J by 5 bases, with 7 bases between the two germline ends. The CDR3 loop reads CASSDSPGTGELFF. CDR3 bases: TGTGCCAGCAGTGACTCTCCGGGAACCGGGGAGCTGTTTTTT.

V and J are TRBV11-2 and TRBJ2-7, with TRBD1 matching over 8 bases. V dropped 5 bases and J dropped 5; count of bases not matched to a gene: 11. This CDR3 contains 15 residues. Germline V gene sequence: CDR1 SGHAT, CDR2 FQNNGV. The DNA for the CDR3 is TGTGCCAGCAGCGTAGGGGCAGGGGGCTTGGACGAGCAGTACTTC. Translated: CASSVGAGGLDEQYF.

This chain joins TRBV27 and TRBJ1-1; D is ambiguous. Trimming removed 0 bases from V and 2 bases from J, with 4 bases in between. CDR1 and CDR2 from the germline V gene are MNHEY and SMNVEV (reference sequence). The length of the CDR3 is 13 residues. CDR3 sequence (DNA): TGTGCCAGCAGTTTATCCCCAAACACTGAAGCTTTCTTT. As protein: CASSLSPNTEAFF.

The chain joins TRBV7-6 to TRBJ2-3, with 11 bases that match TRBD2. With 2 bases clipped from V and 3 bases from J, the junction kept 10 bases outside the gene matches. The CDR3 is made up of 18 amino acids. Germline lookup yields CDR1 SGHVS and CDR2 FNYEAQ. CDR3 DNA sequence: TGTGCCAGCAGCTTAAACGAATTAGCGGGAGGGTTGACAGATACGCAGTATTTT. Encoded protein: CASSLNELAGGLTDTQYF.

The CDR3 loop is CASSSLLGLAGGDNEQFF. CDR3 coding DNA: TGTGCCAGCAGTTCCCTTTTGGGACTAGCGGGAGGGGACAATGAGCAGTTCTTC. This chain links TRBV27 with TRBJ2-1, with 16 positions matching TRBD2. Germline CDR1 reads MNHEY; CDR2 reads SMNVEV (reference sequence). V was clipped by 4 bases and J by 5 bases; unmatched bases: 8. The CDR3 spans 18 residues.

This chain links TRBV7-9 with TRBJ1-2; 11 nucleotides match TRBD1. V gave up 4 bases and J gave up 4 bases; unmatched junction bases: 5. Germline V gene sequence: CDR1 SEHNR, CDR2 FQNEAQ (reference sequence). This CDR3 has 15 residues. As DNA, the CDR3 is TGTGCCAGCAGCTCGTGGGACAGGGGGGTCTATGGCTACACCTTC. Translated, it gives CASSSWDRGVYGYTF.